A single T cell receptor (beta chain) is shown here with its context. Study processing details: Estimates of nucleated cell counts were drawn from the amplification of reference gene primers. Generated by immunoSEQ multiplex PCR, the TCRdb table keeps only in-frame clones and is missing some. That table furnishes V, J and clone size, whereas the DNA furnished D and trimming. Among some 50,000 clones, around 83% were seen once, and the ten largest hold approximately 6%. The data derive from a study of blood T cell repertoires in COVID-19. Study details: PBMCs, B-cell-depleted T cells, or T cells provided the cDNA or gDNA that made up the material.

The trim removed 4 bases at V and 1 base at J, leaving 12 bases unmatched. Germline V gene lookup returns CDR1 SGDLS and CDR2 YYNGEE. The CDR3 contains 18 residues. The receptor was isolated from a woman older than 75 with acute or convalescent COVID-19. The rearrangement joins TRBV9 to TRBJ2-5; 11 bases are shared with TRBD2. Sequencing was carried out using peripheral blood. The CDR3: CASSISSGGALSQETQYF. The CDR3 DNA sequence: TGTGCCAGCAGCATCAGTAGCGGGGGGGCTCTTTCCCAAGAGACCCAGTACTTC.